This TCR beta chain is from a study of CD8+CD57+ T cells in acquired aplastic anemia. Looking at the study overall: Yields of DNA that came from sorted CD4+ and CD8+ cells averaged roughly 3.3 ug. Broader study findings: The study identified twenty-nine CD8+ CDR3 sequences shared by patients and controls.

TCR beta VDJ combinations and CDR3 sequences were profiled from genomic DNA. TCRdb itself ran the reads through MiXCR, one entry per CDR3 protein. The table shows about 200,000 distinct CDR3 sequences, with 55% to 65% occurring only once. This clonotype showed up just a few times. Antigen: not known. Patients picked for sequencing had shown CD8+CD57+ cell expansion detected by flow cytometry. Sequenced sample: sorted CD4+, CD8+, or CD8+CD57+ T cells (not recorded which) from PBMCs. The sequence was collected from a human donor with aplastic anemia.

The CDR3 region has the DNA TGTGCCAGCAGCTTTGCGGATATTAACACCGGGGAGCTGTTTTTT. Translation gives CASSFADINTGELFF. The chain couples TRBV7-9 to TRBJ2-2; no clear D. V lost 3 bases, J lost 2 bases, and 10 bases lay in between. Germline V gives CDR1 SEHNR, CDR2 FQNEAQ (reference sequence). The CDR3 length is 15 residues.